The 26 T cell receptor beta chains listed next were all sequenced from one sample in a study of blood T cell repertoires in COVID-19. TCRdb keeps only in-frame clones here, not all; method: immunoSEQ multiplex PCR. The sample lists approximately 200,000 clones; 65% to 85% were seen once. Input material: PBMCs or T cells enriched from blood (not recorded which). These receptors came from a woman aged 25-40 years who had recovered from COVID-19.

V is TRBV5-1 and J is TRBJ2-1; perhaps TRBD1 as D (6 bases). The CDR3 runs 17 residues. The germline V gene encodes CDR1 SGHRS and CDR2 YFSETQ. The V end was cut by 0 bases, the J end by 6 bases, with 19 bases between. Here the CDR3 reads CASSLGTGKSLGNEQFF. The CDR3 DNA reads as TGCGCCAGCAGCTTGGGAACAGGGAAAAGTCTGGGCAATGAGCAGTTCTTC.

The chain couples TRBV10-3 to TRBJ2-2, with D possibly being TRBD1 (6 bases). The CDR3 spans 15 residues. Germline loops: CDR1 ENHRY, CDR2 SYGVKD. The ends were cut back, 10 bases at V and 2 bases at J, with 17 bases in the middle. CDR3 in amino acids: CATPRGRENTGELFF. Here the CDR3 DNA reads TGTGCCACCCCCAGGGGAAGGGAAAACACCGGGGAGCTGTTTTTT.

This clone was counted only a few times. This rearrangement joins TRBV7-2 to TRBJ2-3; a possible D gene is TRBD1 (5 bases). The CDR3 covers 15 residues. Germline V lookup: CDR1 SGHTA, CDR2 FQGNSA. V was shortened by 3 bases and J by 2 bases, with 12 bases between the two germline ends. DNA for the CDR3: TGTGCCAGCAGCTTCCAGGCAGGGCACACAGATACGCAGTATTTT. Translation: CASSFQAGHTDTQYF.

This clone has just a few counts. The gene calls are TRBV19 and TRBJ1-5; D is perhaps TRBD1 (6 bases). Germline loops: CDR1 LNHDA, CDR2 SQIVND (reference sequence). The CDR3 is 15 residues long. The germline V and J ends were trimmed by 10 bases and 7 bases, with 23 bases remaining between them. This CDR3 is CATLKQGSSRQPQHF. CDR3 bases: TGTGCCACCCTTAAACAGGGCAGTTCGAGGCAGCCCCAGCATTTT.

The rearrangement joins TRBV28 to TRBJ1-2; unclear D gene. Trimming removed 3 bases at V and 5 bases at J, with 7 bases between. Germline assignment: CDR1 MDHEN and CDR2 SYDVKM. The CDR3 is 12 amino acids. The CDR3 loop is CASSLARYGYTF. CDR3 nucleotides: TGTGCCAGCAGTTTGGCCAGGTATGGCTACACCTTC.

The count of this clone is one. J is TRBJ1-3 and V is TRBV28; tentatively, D is TRBD1 (5 bases). CDR3 length: 15 residues. Per the germline V gene, CDR1 is MDHEN and CDR2 is SYDVKM. The V end lost 6 bases, the J end lost 0 bases, and 12 bases lay between the germline ends. The CDR3 DNA sequence: TGTGCCAGCAGCTCAACAGGTTACTCTGGAAACACCATATATTTT. Translated, it gives CASSSTGYSGNTIYF.

The rearrangement uses TRBV25-1 and TRBJ1-2, with 8 bases identical to TRBD1. This CDR3 contains 14 residues. Germline V gene sequence: CDR1 MGHDK, CDR2 SYGVNS. The V gene end was trimmed by 6 bases and the J gene end by 4 bases; junction bases not matched to a gene: 7. The CDR3 region is CASRAGQGGYGYTF. The CDR3 DNA is TGTGCCAGCAGGGCCGGACAGGGCGGCTATGGCTACACCTTC.

The chain recombines TRBV4-1 with TRBJ1-4; D uncertain. The V gene lost 4 bases and the J gene lost 0 bases, with 6 bases spanning the gap. The length of the CDR3 is 14 residues. The germline V gene has CDR1 MGHRA and CDR2 YSYEKL. The CDR3 region has the DNA TGCGCCAGCAGCCCACTTGCAACTAATGAAAAACTGTTTTTT. It codes for CASSPLATNEKLFF.

The V call is TRBV7-9, the J call TRBJ2-7; TRBD1 matches 7 bases. The J segment lost 5 bases and the V segment lost 4 bases, leaving 17 bases of the junction unmatched. Germline CDR1 SEHNR, CDR2 FQNEAQ (reference sequence). The CDR3 sequence is 17 residues long. Here the CDR3 DNA reads TGTGCCAGCAGCTCCCTGCTCCGGACAGGAACGAAAGACGAGCAGTACTTC. Its protein is CASSSLLRTGTKDEQYF.

This clone was counted many times. The V and J genes are TRBV2 and TRBJ1-6; D might be TRBD1 (5 bases). V was pared by 8 bases and J by 1 base, with 15 bases between. The CDR3 is 16 amino acids. Germline CDR1 and CDR2: SNHLY and FYNNEI. The CDR3 region is CASRPGGGSYNSPLHF. The DNA for the CDR3 is TGTGCCAGCCGTCCCGGCGGGGGGTCCTATAATTCACCCCTCCACTTT.

V is TRBV7-2 and J is TRBJ2-1; possibly TRBD1 for D (6 bases). The CDR3 runs to 15 residues. Between the trimmed V and J ends, which lost 1 base and 6 bases, there was a span of 13 bases. Germline lookup yields CDR1 SGHTA and CDR2 FQGNSA. CDR3 nucleotide sequence: TGTGCCAGCAGCTTAGGGGGCCAGGGGCCCAATGAGCAGTTCTTC. Encoded protein: CASSLGGQGPNEQFF.

The chain joins TRBV28 to TRBJ1-2; D is undetermined. In germline, CDR1 is MDHEN, CDR2 SYDVKM. V was clipped by 4 bases and J by 7 bases, with 10 bases between them. The CDR3 spans 12 residues. CDR3 residues: CASSYSLGGYTF. In nucleotides, the CDR3 is TGTGCCAGCAGTTATTCCCTAGGTGGCTACACCTTC.

Concerning this clone itself: Relative to the germline gene, one junction end is altered; a read error may explain this. The chain combines TRBV7-7 with TRBJ2-3; TRBD1 is a possible D gene (5 bases). Germline V gene data show CDR1 as SSHAT and CDR2 as FNYEAQ (reference sequence). The CDR3 length is 14 residues. CDR3 residues: CASSFGGHTDTQYF. The CDR3, as DNA: TGTGCTAGCAGCTTCGGCGGACACACAGATACGCAGTATTTT.

The V call is TRBV5-1, the J call TRBJ1-6; the D is unclear. The CDR3 covers 16 residues. V lost 0 bases and J lost 0, with 7 bases in between. Germline loops: CDR1 SGHRS, CDR2 YFSETQ. The CDR3 here is CASSLDAGSYNSPLHF. DNA of the CDR3: TGCGCCAGCAGCTTGGACGCGGGCTCCTATAATTCACCCCTCCACTTT. Filled out from reference TRBV5-1 and TRBJ1-6, the complete variable domain reads KAGVTQTPRYLIKTRGQQVTLSCSPISGHRSVSWYQQTPGQGLQFLFEYFSETQRNKGNFPGRFSGRQFSNSRSEMNVSTLELGDSALYLCASSLDAGSYNSPLHFGNGTRLTVT.

This chain joins TRBV7-2 and TRBJ2-7, with D possibly matching TRBD2 (6 bases). Germline V CDR1 and CDR2: SGHTA, FQGNSA. The CDR3 covers 15 residues. With 2 bases removed from V and 0 bases from J, the gap between germline ends came to 11 bases. The CDR3 spells CASSLMGLSSYEQYF. The CDR3 nucleotides read TGTGCCAGCAGCTTAATGGGACTGAGCTCCTACGAGCAGTACTTC. Drawing the rest from reference TRBV7-2 and TRBJ2-7, the complete variable domain is GAGVSQSPSNKVTEKGKDVELRCDPISGHTALYWYRQSLGQGLEFLIYFQGNSAPDKSGLPSDRFSAERTGGSVSTLTIQRTQQEDSAVYLCASSLMGLSSYEQYFGPGTRLTVT.

This chain connects TRBV7-8 to TRBJ2-7, with 9 bases that match TRBD1. In germline, CDR1 is SGHVS, CDR2 FQNEAQ. This CDR3 spans 15 amino acids. The V gene end was trimmed by 0 bases and the J gene end by 7 bases; junction bases not matched to a gene: 7. The CDR3 region has the DNA TGTGCCAGCAGCTTAGCGACAGGGGGACGTCTAGAGCAGTACGTC. It yields the protein CASSLATGGRLEQYV.

The V call is TRBV19, the J call TRBJ1-2; 10 nucleotides agree with TRBD1. Losses at the gene ends were 6 bases for V and 2 bases for J; bases not matched to a gene: 0. The length of the CDR3 is 13 residues. The germline V gene encodes CDR1 LNHDA and CDR2 SQIVND (reference sequence). CDR3 region: CASRGQGNYGYTF. The CDR3 DNA sequence: TGTGCCAGTAGGGGACAGGGGAACTATGGCTACACCTTC.

In its sample, this clone was seen a few times. This sequence joins TRBV24-1 and TRBJ1-5; maybe TRBD1 (6 bases). The germline CDR1 and CDR2 sequences are KGHDR and SFDVKD. Trimming removed 5 bases at V and 3 bases at J, with 13 bases between. The CDR3 has 15 amino acids. CDR3 nucleotides: TGTGCCACCAGTGGAGGCAGGGGATACAATCAGCCCCAGCATTTT. Amino acid sequence: CATSGGRGYNQPQHF.

V and J are TRBV28 and TRBJ2-7; D is uncertain. Germline V gene sequence: CDR1 MDHEN, CDR2 SYDVKM. Trimming took off 6 bases at V and 7 bases at J, with 16 bases between the two ends. CDR3 length: 13 amino acids. The CDR3 loop reads CASSPLGLLEQYF. DNA of the CDR3: TGTGCCAGCAGCCCTCTTGGTTTACTGGAGCAGTACTTC.

The chain has TRBV7-6 and TRBJ1-1; D remains ambiguous. Trimming removed 5 bases at V and 0 bases at J, with 7 bases between. The germline CDR1 and CDR2 sequences are SGHVS and FNYEAQ. The CDR3 sequence is 13 residues long. The CDR3 reads CASSADLNTEAFF. Written as DNA, the CDR3 is TGTGCCAGCAGCGCCGACTTGAACACTGAAGCTTTCTTT. Supplemented by reference TRBV7-6 and TRBJ1-1, the full variable domain reads GAGVSQSPRYKVTKRGQDVALRCDPISGHVSLYWYRQALGQGPEFLTYFNYEAQQDKSGLPNDRFSAERPEGSISTLTIQRTEQRDSAMYRCASSADLNTEAFFGQGTRLTVV.

V is TRBV19 and J is TRBJ1-5, with 9 bases lining up with TRBD1. Germline trimming cut 3 bases from V and 9 bases from J; bases unmatched to any gene: 15. The germline V gene has CDR1 LNHDA and CDR2 SQIVND (reference sequence). The length of the CDR3 is 17 residues. This CDR3 reads CASSMGLPGQGYWPQHF. CDR3 bases: TGTGCCAGTAGTATGGGGCTTCCCGGACAGGGGTATTGGCCCCAGCATTTT.

This clone has just one count. The gene calls are TRBV2 and TRBJ2-5; no reliable D call. The germline V and J ends were trimmed by 0 bases and 8 bases, with 13 bases remaining between them. The CDR3 contains 14 residues. CDR1 and CDR2 (germline): SNHLY, FYNNEI. As DNA, the CDR3 is TGTGCCAGCAGTGAAGCATTTGTAGACTCTACCCAGTACTTC. Protein: CASSEAFVDSTQYF.

This clone came up a few times. V usage is TRBV5-6 and J usage is TRBJ2-7; no clear D. The CDR3 consists of 12 residues. Trimming left V 6 bases short and J 2 bases short, with 9 bases between. Germline CDR1 reads SGHDT; CDR2 reads YYEEEE. CDR3 loop: CASKRSTYEQYF. CDR3 bases: TGTGCCAGCAAGAGGTCTACCTACGAGCAGTACTTC.

This rearrangement joins TRBV7-9 to TRBJ2-1, with 9 nucleotides matching TRBD1. The trim removed 5 bases at V and 14 bases at J, leaving 10 bases unmatched. Germline V gene sequence: CDR1 SEHNR, CDR2 FQNEAQ (reference sequence). This CDR3 region has 13 residues. Here the CDR3 reads CASSVIPGQGKFF. Written as DNA, the CDR3 is TGTGCCAGCAGCGTCATACCGGGACAGGGAAAGTTCTTC.

The chain recombines TRBV9 with TRBJ2-1, with D unclear. Germline V gene sequence: CDR1 SGDLS, CDR2 YYNGEE. The CDR3 loop spans 14 amino acids. Trimming removed 0 bases at V and 5 bases at J, with 9 bases between. CDR3 protein: CASSVARVDNEQFF. CDR3 in DNA: TGTGCCAGCAGCGTAGCACGGGTGGACAATGAGCAGTTCTTC.

This rearrangement joins TRBV27 to TRBJ2-7; 7 bases agree with TRBD1. The V gene's germline CDR1 is MNHEY and CDR2 SMNVEV (reference sequence). This CDR3 is built from 13 residues. V was clipped by 6 bases and J by 3 bases; unmatched bases: 5. The CDR3 nucleotides are TGTGCCAGCAGCCCGACAGGGAACTACGAGCAGTACGTC. This gives the protein CASSPTGNYEQYV.